The clone carrying this TCR beta chain was counted between two and nine times. The CDR3 has 11 residues. The record originates from a study of OX40 agonist ivuxolimab in advanced cancers. The overall study: Aged roughly 20 to 85 with a mean of approximately 60 years, they were 75% to 85% male.

No patient had autoimmune disease or received systemic immunosuppression. Assay used: immunoSEQ multiplex PCR; TCRdb lists only in-frame clones, some missing. The profile covers about 43,000 clones, with about 80% appearing a single time and around 3.9% taken by the ten largest. This specimen was CD4+ or CD8+ T cells sorted from blood, taken in a trial of the OX40 agonist ivuxolimab. This receptor was taken from an adult with an advanced solid tumor such as melanoma, head and neck, liver or kidney cancer. The chain uses TRBV21-1 and TRBJ1-5. TRBV21-1 is classified as a pseudogene. CDR3 in amino acids: CASSKGQPQHF. For the CDR3, the DNA is TGTGCCAGCAGCAAGGGTCAGCCCCAGCATTTT.